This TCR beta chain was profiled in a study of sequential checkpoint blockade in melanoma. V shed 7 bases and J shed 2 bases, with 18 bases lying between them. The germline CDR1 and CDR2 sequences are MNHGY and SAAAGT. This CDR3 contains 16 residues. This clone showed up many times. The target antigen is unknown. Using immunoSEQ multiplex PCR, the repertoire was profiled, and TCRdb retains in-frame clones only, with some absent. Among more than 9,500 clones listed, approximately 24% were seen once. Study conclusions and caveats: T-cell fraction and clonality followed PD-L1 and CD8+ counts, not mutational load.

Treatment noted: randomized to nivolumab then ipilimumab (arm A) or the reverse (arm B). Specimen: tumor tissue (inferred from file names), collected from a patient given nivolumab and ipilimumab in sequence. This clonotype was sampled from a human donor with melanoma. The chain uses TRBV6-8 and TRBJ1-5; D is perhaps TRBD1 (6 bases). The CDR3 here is CASTGTPGVGNQPQHF. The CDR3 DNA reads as TGTGCCAGCACCGGGACACCGGGGGTAGGCAATCAGCCCCAGCATTTT.